This TCR beta chain derives from a study of cytomegalovirus exposure and HLA in healthy donors (TCRdb year 2017). General notes on the study: In an earlier analysis of 587 of the donors, approximately 260 Gb of sequence data and 117 million unique TCR beta sequences from about 180 million T cells were reported. Rather than drawing on any new phenotypic data, the later analysis identified candidate immune exposures from TCR beta sequences and the way those sequences occurred across donors. All discovery cohort repertoires had been generated using a single sequencing platform. Donor age, sex, ethnicity and CMV serostatus were compiled alongside the repertoire data. Typing coverage differed by locus: A, B, C, DRB1 and DQB1 were typed in about 620-640 donors, DQA1 in roughly 500, DPA1 in some 600, and DPB1 in just under 490. In addition to the first cohort of about 650 subjects, a separate validation cohort of some 120 different subjects was used. High-throughput TCR immunosequencing, statistical association of individual TCRs with disease status, and machine learning were combined to predict cytomegalovirus infection status. On average, about 240,000 unique TCR beta nucleotide sequences were sequenced per donor among roughly 430 genotyped donors of the cohort, with roughly 19% of those sequences being non-productive. The study used immunosequencing to profile the T cell repertoires of approximately 690 subjects and linked those repertoires to cytomegalovirus serostatus. An earlier analysis of fewer than 700 of the donors applied high-throughput TCR beta sequencing to assess whether each TCR beta V gene segment acted as functional or pseudogenic. An early release that covered around 590 HLA-typed donors contained around 300 gigabases of sequencing data and 85 million to 100 million unique TCR sequences. In a later analysis, previously published TCR beta repertoires from some 640 donors were re-analyzed and high-resolution HLA genotyping was added so that TCR occurrence patterns could be studied. Four or five DR-DQ haplotypes were handled as single units for association and clustering, since linkage in the cohort was strong. Both class I and class II loci were covered by HLA typing, at four-digit resolution. The study aimed to test whether signatures of past pathogen exposure could be identified by cataloging public T cell receptors. Among the roughly 410 genotyped donors, about 83% belonged to the genetic ancestry cluster associated with self-reported Caucasian donors. A later genetic analysis used genome-wide SNP genotypes for about three fifths of the roughly 700 donors, treating that subset as a discovery cohort. Findings and caveats that apply to the study as a whole: In a later analysis, most CMV-associated TCR beta chains were found to appear HLA-restricted, with HLA associations seemingly driven largely by CMV exposure. A further reported finding was that TCR beta sequences accurately predicted the HLA-A and HLA-B alleles for most subjects in the first cohort. The authors suggested that the approach could potentially be extended to other disease states and immunological phenotypes. Broadly in line with IMGT annotations, most TCR beta V segments showed up in productive rearrangements about 87% or about 30% of the time in an earlier analysis of 450 to 600 of the donors. CMV serostatus was the only immune exposure information available for the cohort. In a later analysis, TCR association rates were found to vary across HLA loci, with the most associated TCRs seen for DRB1 alleles and the fewest for HLA-C alleles. Over 15 rarely observed V segments, including chromosome 9 orphons, were excluded from the earlier analysis of some 590 of the donors because counts were too low. Because the 87-base-pair reads could not distinguish some IMGT-functional V segments, including TRBV6-2 and TRBV6-3, those segments were excluded. Specific HLA alleles were associated with over 15,000 TCR beta sequences at a false discovery rate of 0.05 in a later analysis. A few of the identified cytomegalovirus-associated TCR beta chains were confirmed in vitro to be specific for cytomegalovirus antigens. The cohort was sequenced for TCR beta chains only, and without alpha or paired-chain data the features that could be detected were limited. The study listed 150 to 200 TCR beta chains as associated with cytomegalovirus. In a later genetic analysis, a missense DCLRE1C variant was associated with V-gene and J-gene trimming of TCR beta chains, and the association was replicated in an independent cohort. Sequencing depth was assumed to be roughly uniform across donors in the presence/absence analyses, though that assumption may not hold. A cluster of highly shared sequence variants was judged likely to be a technical artifact of the sequencing pipeline. While some public TCRs were present in many individuals, most TCR sequences turned up only very rarely across donors. Compared with equally common non-associated chains, HLA-associated TCR beta chains in a later analysis were more clonally expanded and had lower generation probabilities. The classifier was reported to diagnose cytomegalovirus status with high specificity and sensitivity in both the original and validation cohorts. When HLA alleles, especially DR and DQ, strongly co-occurred, TCR associations were difficult to assign to individual alleles. Because HLA typing was unavailable for some donors at each locus, only the typed subset was used in association tests. According to a later genetic analysis, donors in an Asian-associated ancestry cluster had fewer N-insertions in productive TCRs than the approximately 630-donor mean. Correlated functional status among segregating V segments might reflect linkage disequilibrium, but an unknown experimental factor could not be ruled out. Several of the top co-occurrence clusters appeared to be linked to parvovirus B19, influenza, CMV and Epstein-Barr virus, according to a later analysis.

To note about this clone: Its antigen is unknown. The record has no base qualities; no much larger clone is one base away.

In total, about 650 healthy bone marrow donors made up the cohort. At the time of sampling, all cohort members were nominally healthy, though unrecorded immune exposures were likely present. The donor tested CMV seronegative and was one of the 352 seronegative cohort members. A peripheral blood sample was provided by each donor, and peripheral blood mononuclear cells were used for TCR beta sequencing. Genomic DNA extraction from the blood cell samples was performed with the Qiagen DNeasy Blood Extraction Kit. Libraries came from the immunoSEQ multiplex PCR assay. For the multiplex PCR, a mixture combining 60 forward primers for TCR Vbeta segments and 13 reverse primers for TCR Jbeta segments was used. A multiplex PCR assay on genomic DNA amplified the CDR3 region of rearranged TCR beta genes. The amplified TCR beta libraries were sequenced on the Illumina HiSeq System as 87-base-pair reads. Concerning the study's data processing: In a later analysis, tens of millions of unique TCR beta chains were counted across the approximately 640 repertoires, and roughly 10 million of these chains were shared by at least two donors. A nearest-neighbor algorithm error-corrected the raw reads and collapsed the reads into unique sequences, merging closely related sequences to remove PCR and sequencing errors. CDR3 sequences were aligned to IMGT reference sequences to assign V, D and J gene segments. Each retained sequence needed at least a six-nucleotide match to both a V gene segment and a J gene segment. Rearrangements were classified as productive when the CDR3 lacked stop codons and remained in frame with V and J, and all other rearrangements were classified as non-productive. Following IMGT convention, CDR3 was defined as the stretch from the second conserved V-encoded cysteine up to the conserved J-encoded phenylalanine. The earlier analysis of a few hundred of the donors excluded sequences that lacked an unambiguous match to a single V gene segment. In an earlier analysis of about 590 of the donors, a V segment was called functional when productive rearrangements were above 56.7%, and segregating when the standard deviation between donors exceeded 5%. A statistical classification framework was built for diagnosing cytomegalovirus status from the catalog of TCR beta chain sequences. In a later analysis, V and J genes were assigned by comparing TCR nucleotide sequences against IMGT/GENE-DB human TR gene sequences. The TCRdist pipeline was used in a later analysis to assign CDR3 sequences and most-parsimonious VDJ recombination scenarios. A later analysis defined each TCR beta chain by its CDR3 amino acid sequence plus V-gene family, and excluded reads lacking a unique V-gene family. To address suspected cross-contamination and a sequencing artifact, a later analysis removed a few hundred highly shared, low-generation-probability nucleotide sequences. In a later analysis, a clonal expansion index for each public chain was calculated from normalized within-repertoire ranks of inferred template counts. A later analysis computed generation probabilities with a VDJ recombination model fitted to out-of-frame rearrangements, and checked the results against IGoR. Hypergeometric tests were used in a later analysis to score TCR-TCR, TCR-HLA and TCR-CMV co-occurrence, with a repertoire-size bias correction applied to the TCR pairs. A later analysis estimated false discovery rates by permuting HLA or CMV assignments 20 times. In a later analysis, co-occurring TCRs were grouped using DBSCAN, and TCRdist sequence similarity was added for clustering within HLA-allele-positive subsets. Repertoires with fewer than 30,000 or more than 120,000 public chains, plus five repertoires with anomalous nucleotide sharing, were excluded from co-occurrence clustering. The source is immuneACCESS, and TCRdb retained only in-frame sequences with V and J called. Part of the clones is not carried over; for the studies checked, unresolved V genes explain less than half of this, and the remainder is unexplained. That table is the source of V, J and clone size, and D and trimming were worked out from the DNA. For this sample the table gives over 90,000 clones, of which approximately 72% were detected only once. The top ten clonotypes cover around 3.5% of the sample.

CDR1 and CDR2 are drawn from the germline V gene: MGHRA, YSYEKL. Measured from the cysteine to the phenylalanine, the CDR3 is 17 residues long. Here the CDR3 DNA is all that survives: 51 bases in frame from base 1. The V end gives up 1 base and the J end 5 bases, leaving 12 bases in the junction not matched to a gene. Here the chain combines TRBV4-1 and TRBJ1-1; the central 8 bases match TRBD1. This clonotype originated in a woman aged 45 to 65 in good health and CMV-seronegative. Sequenced material: PBMCs. The CDR3 corresponds to CASSQGDRGNVFTEAFF. DNA sequence: TGCGCCAGCAGCCAAGGTGACAGGGGAAACGTGTTTACTGAAGCTTTCTTT.